A selection of T cell receptor beta chains follows, all from one sample in a study of metastatic and nonmetastatic thyroid tumors. TCRdb re-called the PCR reads through MiXCR. There are about 39,000 clones in the sample; roughly 16% occur only once, and 3% to 4% lies in the top ten. The material sequenced was blood. Receptors were obtained from a female donor with papillary thyroid cancer or a benign thyroid nodule (not recorded which). Some clones in this sample may be carry-over from other donors' samples. CDR3s include the opening cysteine and the closing phenylalanine or tryptophan. Each record gives: V gene, D gene, CDR3 length, J gene, clone size, CDR3 DNA, CDR3 protein. D genes are given only for firm matches. Only some rows state a clone size, as once, few, many or a class for expanded clones.

V gene: TRBV27; D gene: .; CDR3 length: 16; J gene: TRBJ2-1; clone size: few; CDR3 DNA: TGTGCCAGCAGTTTATCTGGCGGGAACTCCTACAATGAGCAGTTCTTC; CDR3 protein: CASSLSGGNSYNEQFF
V gene: TRBV7-2; D gene: .; CDR3 length: 12; J gene: TRBJ2-3; clone size: many; CDR3 DNA: TGTGCCAGCAGCTCACTCGGAGATACGCAGTATTTT; CDR3 protein: CASSSLGDTQYF
V gene: TRBV9; D gene: .; CDR3 length: 14; J gene: TRBJ2-2; clone size: many; CDR3 DNA: TGTGCCAGCAGCGAACAGGACGAGTCTGGGGAGCTGTTTTTT; CDR3 protein: CASSEQDESGELFF
V gene: TRBV4-1; D gene: .; CDR3 length: 17; J gene: TRBJ2-2; clone size: .; CDR3 DNA: TGCGCCAGCATCCCCTTCGTGGGGGCTCCGAACACCGGGGAGCTGTTTTTT; CDR3 protein: CASIPFVGAPNTGELFF
V gene: TRBV5-5; D gene: TRBD1; CDR3 length: 16; J gene: TRBJ2-3; clone size: many; CDR3 DNA: TGTGCCAGCAGCTACGGGACAGGGATGGGCACAGATACGCAGTATTTT; CDR3 protein: CASSYGTGMGTDTQYF
V gene: TRBV6-5; D gene: TRBD1; CDR3 length: 16; J gene: TRBJ2-7; clone size: few; CDR3 DNA: TGTGCCAGCAGTTACCCCAGGGGGATTAGCTACTACGAGCAGTACTTC; CDR3 protein: CASSYPRGISYYEQYF
V gene: TRBV28; D gene: TRBD1; CDR3 length: 16; J gene: TRBJ1-6; clone size: many; CDR3 DNA: TGTGCCAGCAGTTTATTGAGGGGGCAATATGGTTCACCCCTCCACTTT; CDR3 protein: CASSLLRGQYGSPLHF
V gene: TRBV3-1; D gene: TRBD2; CDR3 length: 16; J gene: TRBJ2-1; clone size: .; CDR3 DNA: TGTGCCAGCAGCCACTCAGCGGGGGACCCGAGGAATGGTCAGTTCTTC; CDR3 protein: CASSHSAGDPRNGQFF
V gene: TRBV30; D gene: .; CDR3 length: 13; J gene: TRBJ2-7; clone size: many; CDR3 DNA: TGTGCCTGGAGTGGTCACAGTTTATACGAGCAGTACTTC; CDR3 protein: CAWSGHSLYEQYF
V gene: TRBV15; D gene: .; CDR3 length: 15; J gene: TRBJ1-2; clone size: many; CDR3 DNA: TGTGCCACCAGCAGAGCCGGGGAATCAAACTATGGCTACACCTTC; CDR3 protein: CATSRAGESNYGYTF
V gene: TRBV11-2; D gene: .; CDR3 length: 18; J gene: TRBJ2-3; clone size: .; CDR3 DNA: TGTGCCAGCAGCTCTAGACCTATAGGACTACGCCACACAGATACGCAGTATTTT; CDR3 protein: CASSSRPIGLRHTDTQYF
V gene: TRBV5-4; D gene: TRBD2; CDR3 length: 15; J gene: TRBJ2-7; clone size: many; CDR3 DNA: TGTGCCAGCAGCTTGGACGCGGGAGGGCAATACGAGCAGTACTTC; CDR3 protein: CASSLDAGGQYEQYF
V gene: TRBV6-4; D gene: TRBD1; CDR3 length: 17; J gene: TRBJ1-1; clone size: .; CDR3 DNA: TGTGCCAGCAGTGGACGTGAATGTCTACAGGGGTACACTGAAGCTTTCTTT; CDR3 protein: CASSGRECLQGYTEAFF
V gene: TRBV10-3; D gene: .; CDR3 length: 13; J gene: TRBJ1-1; clone size: many; CDR3 DNA: TGTGCCATCAAGGCAGACCCGAACACTGAAGCTTTCTTT; CDR3 protein: CAIKADPNTEAFF
V gene: TRBV27; D gene: .; CDR3 length: 14; J gene: TRBJ2-1; clone size: many; CDR3 DNA: TGTGCCAGCAGTTCGGGACTGCCTAGGGATGAGCAGTTCTTC; CDR3 protein: CASSSGLPRDEQFF
V gene: TRBV20-1; D gene: .; CDR3 length: 13; J gene: TRBJ2-7; clone size: many; CDR3 DNA: TGCAGTGCGCCATGGGGAGCAGCGGACGAGCAGTACTTC; CDR3 protein: CSAPWGAADEQYF
V gene: TRBV10-2; D gene: .; CDR3 length: 13; J gene: TRBJ1-1; clone size: many; CDR3 DNA: TGCGCCAGCAGTGAAGGTGATAATACTGAAGCTTTCTTT; CDR3 protein: CASSEGDNTEAFF
V gene: TRBV11-3; D gene: TRBD1; CDR3 length: 14; J gene: TRBJ2-5; clone size: many; CDR3 DNA: TGTGCCAGCAGCCCACACAGGGGGCGAGAGACCCAGTACTTC; CDR3 protein: CASSPHRGRETQYF
V gene: TRBV7-2; D gene: .; CDR3 length: 17; J gene: TRBJ2-1; clone size: .; CDR3 DNA: TGTGCCAGCAGCCAGACGGGGGCGGGGGTGGGACGGGATGAGCAGTTCTTC; CDR3 protein: CASSQTGAGVGRDEQFF
V gene: TRBV5-1; D gene: TRBD1; CDR3 length: 15; J gene: TRBJ1-4; clone size: many; CDR3 DNA: TGCGCCAGCAGCTCACAGGGGGTCAAAGAAGAAAAACTGTTTTTT; CDR3 protein: CASSSQGVKEEKLFF
V gene: TRBV27; D gene: TRBD1; CDR3 length: 16; J gene: TRBJ2-2; clone size: many; CDR3 DNA: TGTGCCAGCAGTTTAGGGACAGTGCCGAACACCGGGGAGCTGTTTTTT; CDR3 protein: CASSLGTVPNTGELFF
V gene: TRBV9; D gene: .; CDR3 length: 14; J gene: TRBJ1-3; clone size: many; CDR3 DNA: TGTGCCAGCAGCCCGGAACTAACTGGAAACACCATATATTTT; CDR3 protein: CASSPELTGNTIYF
V gene: TRBV7-3; D gene: TRBD2; CDR3 length: 15; J gene: TRBJ2-3; clone size: many; CDR3 DNA: TGTGCCAGCAGCTTTGCGGGGGGCAACACAGATACGCAGTATTTT; CDR3 protein: CASSFAGGNTDTQYF
V gene: TRBV10-3; D gene: TRBD1; CDR3 length: 16; J gene: TRBJ2-7; clone size: many; CDR3 DNA: TGTGCCATCAGTGAGTCCCCCCCGACAGGGACCTACGAGCAGTACTTC; CDR3 protein: CAISESPPTGTYEQYF
V gene: TRBV5-1; D gene: .; CDR3 length: 14; J gene: TRBJ2-5; clone size: many; CDR3 DNA: TGCGCCAGCAGCTTGGGGCGGGGAAAAGAGACCCAGTACTTC; CDR3 protein: CASSLGRGKETQYF
V gene: TRBV27; D gene: .; CDR3 length: 13; J gene: TRBJ2-7; clone size: few; CDR3 DNA: TGTGCCAGCAGTTTAGGACTTTCCTACGAGCAGTACTTC; CDR3 protein: CASSLGLSYEQYF
V gene: TRBV5-1; D gene: TRBD2; CDR3 length: 17; J gene: TRBJ2-1; clone size: many; CDR3 DNA: TGCGCCAGCAGCTTGGGGACTAGCGGATACATTTACAATGAGCAGTTCTTC; CDR3 protein: CASSLGTSGYIYNEQFF
V gene: TRBV7-2; D gene: .; CDR3 length: 14; J gene: TRBJ1-2; clone size: few; CDR3 DNA: TGTGCCAGCGCCCCAAGGGATCAGAACTATGGCTACACCTTC; CDR3 protein: CASAPRDQNYGYTF